The 17 T cell receptor beta chains listed next were all sequenced from one sample in a study of blood T cell repertoires in COVID-19. This table comes from immunoSEQ multiplex PCR, and its TCRdb copy is limited to in-frame clones, with some not included. The sample gives roughly 150,000 clones, around 81% of which show up once; 10% to 15% is in the top ten. The sequenced sample was peripheral blood. All receptors derive from a man aged 70-80 years who had recovered from COVID-19.

V is TRBV19 and J is TRBJ1-6; D call uncertain. CDR1 and CDR2 from the germline V gene are LNHDA and SQIVND (reference sequence). Trimming cost V 7 bases and J 5 bases, with 9 bases left between them. The CDR3 consists of 13 residues. The CDR3 region is CASKFNDNSPLHF. As DNA, the CDR3 is TGTGCCAGTAAATTTAATGATAATTCACCCCTCCACTTT.

J is TRBJ1-4 and V is TRBV5-1, with 7 bases lining up with TRBD1. Per the germline V gene, CDR1 is SGHRS and CDR2 is YFSETQ. This CDR3 is built from 16 residues. J was trimmed by 2 bases and V by 3 bases; bases with no gene match: 7. The DNA of the CDR3 is TGCGCCAGCAGCTCGGACAGGCGTAACACTAATGAAAAACTGTTTTTT. Its translation: CASSSDRRNTNEKLFF.

This chain uses TRBV7-2 with TRBJ1-3; possibly TRBD1 for D (5 bases). The CDR3 is 16 amino acids. V shed 5 bases and J shed 4 bases, with 18 bases lying between them. Germline V gene lookup returns CDR1 SGHTA and CDR2 FQGNSA. DNA of the CDR3: TGTGCCAGCAGCCCCCGCCCGACAGTCTCGGGAAACACCATATATTTT. Its translation is CASSPRPTVSGNTIYF.

The V call is TRBV7-2, the J call TRBJ2-5, with 7 bases lining up with TRBD2. Germline CDR1 is SGHTA and CDR2 is FQGNSA. Trimming removed 4 bases from V and 1 base from J; junction bases left unmatched: 9. The CDR3 totals 16 residues. For the CDR3, the DNA is TGTGCCAGCAGCTCTAGGACTAGAAAGTTCCAAGAGACCCAGTACTTC. Translated, it gives CASSSRTRKFQETQYF. Based on the CDR3 plus reference TRBV7-2 and TRBJ2-5, the full variable domain is GAGVSQSPSNKVTEKGKDVELRCDPISGHTALYWYRQSLGQGLEFLIYFQGNSAPDKSGLPSDRFSAERTGGSVSTLTIQRTQQEDSAVYLCASSSRTRKFQETQYFGPGTRLLVL.

This chain connects TRBV5-8 to TRBJ2-7, with TRBD1 as a possible D gene (6 bases). The CDR3 is made up of 14 amino acids. Trimming pared 5 bases from V and 5 bases from J, leaving 17 bases between. Germline-derived CDR1 and CDR2 are SGHTS and YDEGEE. This chain's CDR3 is CASRLLGGWDEQYF. The CDR3, as DNA: TGTGCCAGCAGACTTCTTGGGGGCTGGGACGAGCAGTACTTC.

The V and J genes are TRBV7-6 and TRBJ2-7; 8 nucleotides line up with TRBD2. V gave up 2 bases and J gave up 4 bases; unmatched junction bases: 7. There are 15 residues in the CDR3. CDR1 SGHVS and CDR2 FNYEAQ come from the germline V gene. Here the CDR3 reads CASSLLSGSTYEQYF. The CDR3, as DNA: TGTGCCAGCAGCTTATTGAGCGGGAGTACGTACGAGCAGTACTTC.

The chain employs TRBV28 and TRBJ1-4; 8 nucleotides match TRBD1. The CDR3 covers 12 residues. V lost 8 bases, J lost 9 bases, and 5 bases stayed unmatched. Germline V CDR1 and CDR2: MDHEN, SYDVKM. The CDR3 loop reads CASQTGEKKLFF. CDR3 coding DNA: TGTGCCAGCCAGACAGGGGAGAAAAAACTGTTTTTT.

The chain joins TRBV29-1 to TRBJ2-5, with D unclear. In germline, CDR1 is SQVTM, CDR2 ANQGSEA. V dropped 3 bases and J dropped 2 bases, with 10 bases sitting between them. This CDR3 contains 13 residues. DNA of the CDR3: TGCAGCGTTGATTTAGTCCTTCAAGAGACCCAGTACTTC. Amino acid sequence: CSVDLVLQETQYF.

The chain employs TRBV21-1 and TRBJ2-1; TRBD1 is taken as the D call from the table, unchecked against the DNA. TRBV21-1 is tagged as a pseudogene. The CDR3 is 14 amino acids. CDR3 in DNA: TGTGCCAGCAAATCTATCAGGGCCTACAATGAGCAGTTCTTC. This codes for CASKSIRAYNEQFF.

This clone was counted between two and nine times. The genes are TRBV7-6 and TRBJ2-5, with D tentatively TRBD2 (5 bases). Trimming shortened V by 0 bases and J by 5 bases, and 7 bases separated the two germline ends. The CDR3 loop spans 13 amino acids. CDR1 and CDR2 (germline): SGHVS, FNYEAQ. CDR3 region: CASSLARGETQYF. The CDR3 DNA sequence: TGTGCCAGCAGCTTAGCAAGAGGGGAGACCCAGTACTTC.

The genes are TRBV5-1 and TRBJ2-7, with a tentative D call TRBD1 (7 bases). This CDR3 has 14 amino acids. The germline CDR1 and CDR2 sequences are SGHRS and YFSETQ. The germline V and J ends were trimmed by 0 bases and 6 bases, with 13 bases remaining between them. CDR3 sequence: CASSLGTGEAEQYF. The DNA for the CDR3 is TGCGCCAGCAGCTTGGGTACAGGGGAGGCCGAGCAGTACTTC.

The chain recombines TRBV19 with TRBJ1-4; 7 nucleotides agree with TRBD1. Unmatched junction bases numbered 11, after V lost 3 bases and J lost 7 bases. The CDR3 extends over 16 amino acids. From germline, CDR1 is LNHDA and CDR2 SQIVND (reference sequence). The CDR3 sequence is CASSITEDRSAEKLFF. CDR3 coding DNA: TGTGCCAGTAGTATTACTGAGGACAGGTCCGCTGAAAAACTGTTTTTT.

The chain recombines TRBV5-4 with TRBJ2-1; 12 bases are shared with TRBD2. CDR1 SGHNT and CDR2 YYREEE come from the germline V gene (reference sequence). Germline trimming cut 0 bases from V and 10 bases from J; bases unmatched to any gene: 8. This CDR3 has 16 amino acids. The CDR3: CASSLAELAGGGEQFF. The CDR3 nucleotides are TGTGCCAGCAGCTTGGCCGAACTAGCGGGAGGTGGGGAGCAGTTCTTC.

The rearrangement uses TRBV5-4 and TRBJ2-1; the match to TRBD2 covers 8 bases. Germline loops: CDR1 SGHNT, CDR2 YYREEE (reference sequence). The CDR3 loop spans 15 amino acids. J gave up 4 bases and V 4 bases, and 7 bases lay outside the gene matches. The CDR3 loop reads CASSPERESYNEQFF. The CDR3 bases are TGTGCCAGCAGCCCCGAGCGGGAGAGTTACAATGAGCAGTTCTTC. The variable domain in full, completed from reference TRBV5-4 and TRBJ2-1, reads ETGVTQSPTHLIKTRGQQVTLRCSSQSGHNTVSWYQQALGQGPQFIFQYYREEENGRGNFPPRFSGLQFPNYSSELNVNALELDDSALYLCASSPERESYNEQFFGPGTRLTVL.

The CDR3 is CASSRQGRTTEAFF. The CDR3 nucleotides read TGTGCCAGCAGTCGACAGGGGCGTACCACTGAAGCTTTCTTT. The chain joins TRBV28 to TRBJ1-1, with 8 bases fitting TRBD1. The CDR3 covers 14 residues. Germline V CDR1 and CDR2: MDHEN, SYDVKM. Germline trimming cut 5 bases from V and 4 bases from J; bases unmatched to any gene: 6.

This chain links TRBV3-1 (or the pseudogene TRBV3-2) with TRBJ2-3, with TRBD2 matching over 9 bases. Losses at the gene ends were 0 bases for V and 1 base for J; bases not matched to a gene: 8. The CDR3 has 18 amino acids. Germline assignment: CDR1 LGHDT and CDR2 YNNKEL (reference sequence). CDR3 amino acids: CASSQESGRIVGTDTQYF. In DNA, the CDR3 is TGTGCCAGCAGCCAAGAAAGCGGGAGGATCGTGGGCACAGATACGCAGTATTTT.

The rearrangement uses TRBV13 and TRBJ1-6; maybe TRBD1 (5 bases). Trimming took 3 bases from V and 6 from J, leaving 6 bases between them. Looked up from germline, CDR1 is PRHDT and CDR2 is FYEKMQ (reference sequence). This CDR3 spans 13 amino acids. The CDR3 spells CASSFQGNSPLHF. CDR3 sequence (DNA): TGTGCCAGCAGCTTTCAGGGTAATTCACCCCTCCACTTT.